This T cell receptor (beta chain) was sequenced in a study of OX40 agonist ivuxolimab in advanced cancers. With regard to the full study: Ivuxolimab was an agonistic, fully human IgG2 monoclonal antibody directed against OX40 (CD134), a costimulatory receptor. Intravenous ivuxolimab was administered to patients every 2 weeks at six dose levels: 0.01, 0.1, 0.3, 1.5, 3 and 10 mg/kg. Among the approximately 50 dose-escalation patients, around 19 had hepatocellular carcinoma, about 15 melanoma, 9 renal cell carcinoma and 9 head and neck cancer. In the dose-escalation cohort, roughly 80% of patients were male, and the mean age was approximately 60 years, with a range of about 23 to 90. Patients were allowed to have had prior anti-PD-1, anti-PD-L1 or anti-CTLA-4 therapy, and approximately 40% of the dose-escalation patients had previously received checkpoint inhibitors. Three dose-escalation patients achieved partial responses, one with hepatocellular carcinoma and two with cutaneous melanoma. The purpose of peripheral TCRbeta sequencing was to test whether ivuxolimab changed TCR sequence diversity and led to clonal T-cell expansion. The monotherapy dose-escalation portion (N ≈ 56 patients) of the phase I ivuxolimab trial is reported in the paper. Broad study findings and their caveats: After ivuxolimab, CD8+ T cells had more expanded clones than CD4+ T cells on average. Partial responders in the 0.1-3.0 mg/kg groups had among the lowest normalized peripheral clonal expansion, especially among CD8+ T cells. The antigen specificity of the clonally expanded peripheral T cells was not determined. At doses of 0.1 to 3.0 mg/kg, clonal expansion of both CD4+ and CD8+ blood T cells was observed from baseline to week 6. Low levels of normalized T-cell clonal expansion were also seen in some patients who did not respond.

With respect to this clone: Its recognized antigen is unknown. Base-call qualities are not available, and no considerably larger clone is one nucleotide away.

To sequence the TCRbeta CDR3 region, genomic DNA was isolated from the sorted cells. The immunoSEQ Assay was used for sequencing of TCRbeta CDR3 regions. The immuneACCESS repertoire file appears here via TCRdb, limited to in-frame rearrangements. These files lack a portion of the clones; in checked studies, under half of the deficit traces to unresolved V genes, and the cause of the others is not known. A total of just under 65,000 clones appear in this sample, more than 80% of them only once. The ten top clones hold 1.2% of the sample. The germline V and J ends show losses of 10 bases and 0 bases respectively, and no gene match explains 8 bases of the junction. The CDR3 covers 15 residues, taking in both the cysteine and the phenylalanine. Only CDR3 DNA is held: 45 bases, read in frame from base 1. Reading the germline V gene (reference sequence) gives CDR1 LNHDA and CDR2 SQIVND. The trial excluded patients who had a history of autoimmune disease or were on systemic immunosuppression. Peripheral blood for TCR sequencing was drawn from every dose cohort at baseline, at cycle 4 day 1 and at cycle 7 day 1. The samples were drawn from a first-in-human, open-label, multicenter phase I dose-escalation trial of ivuxolimab. Adults with locally advanced or metastatic melanoma, renal cell carcinoma, hepatocellular carcinoma or head and neck squamous cell carcinoma were enrolled in the trial. CD4+ and CD8+ T cells were sorted separately from peripheral blood before TCR sequencing.

The sample here was CD4+ or CD8+ T cells sorted from blood, taken in a trial of the OX40 agonist ivuxolimab. Recombination joined TRBV19 with TRBJ2-2; TRBD2 fits 7 bases in the junction. This receptor was obtained from an adult with an advanced solid tumor such as melanoma, head and neck, liver or kidney cancer. Here is the DNA: TGTGCCACCCGTGGGGGAGGGGCGAACACCGGGGAGCTGTTTTTT. Translated, it reads CATRGGGANTGELFF.